This T cell receptor beta chain stems from a study of a mutant IDH1 vaccine in newly diagnosed glioma. Study overall: Beforehand, treatment had been radiotherapy, temozolomide, or both; the majority received both.

The time point: week 5, during vaccination. One vaccine dose held 300 ug of mutant IDH1 20-mer peptide and came with topical imiquimod. Profiled with immunoSEQ multiplex PCR; TCRdb holds only in-frame clones, not every one. Among some 55,000 clones, 85% to 90% were seen once, and the ten largest hold 4.6%. Comment on this clone: Its antigen remains unknown.

The starting material was PBMCs, obtained from a glioma patient whose treatment included an IDH1 peptide vaccine. The source of this sequence is a woman aged 40 to 50 with glioma.

The CDR3 DNA follows: TGCAGCGTTCTTACAGGGGGCTACACCTTC. It codes for CSVLTGGYTF. The chain uses TRBV29-1 and TRBJ1-2, with D possibly matching TRBD1 (6 bases). CDR1 is SQVTM and CDR2 is ANQGSEA in the germline V gene. The CDR3 contains 10 residues. V was clipped by 5 bases and J by 8 bases, with 9 bases between them.